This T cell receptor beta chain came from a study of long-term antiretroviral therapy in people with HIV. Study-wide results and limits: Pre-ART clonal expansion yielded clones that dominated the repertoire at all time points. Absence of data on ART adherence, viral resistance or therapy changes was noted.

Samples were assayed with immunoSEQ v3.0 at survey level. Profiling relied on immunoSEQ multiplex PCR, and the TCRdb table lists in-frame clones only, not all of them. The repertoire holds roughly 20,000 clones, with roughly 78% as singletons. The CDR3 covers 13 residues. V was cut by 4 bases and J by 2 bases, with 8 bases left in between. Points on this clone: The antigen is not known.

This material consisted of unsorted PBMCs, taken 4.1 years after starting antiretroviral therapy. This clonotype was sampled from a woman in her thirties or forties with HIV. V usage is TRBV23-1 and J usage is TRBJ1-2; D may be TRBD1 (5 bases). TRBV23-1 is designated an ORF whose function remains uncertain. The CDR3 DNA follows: TGCGCCAGCAGTCCGGCAGGGAACTATGGCTACACCTTC. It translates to CASSPAGNYGYTF.